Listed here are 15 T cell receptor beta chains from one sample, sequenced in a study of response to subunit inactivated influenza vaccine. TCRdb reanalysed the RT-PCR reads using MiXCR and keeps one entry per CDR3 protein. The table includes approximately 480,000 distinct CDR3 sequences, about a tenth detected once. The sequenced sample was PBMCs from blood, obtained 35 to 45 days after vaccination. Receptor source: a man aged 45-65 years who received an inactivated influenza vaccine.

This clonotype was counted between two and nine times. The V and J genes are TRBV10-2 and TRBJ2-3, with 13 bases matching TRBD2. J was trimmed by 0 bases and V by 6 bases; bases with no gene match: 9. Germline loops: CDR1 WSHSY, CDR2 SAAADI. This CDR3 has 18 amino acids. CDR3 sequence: CASRRLAGGTTSTDTQYF. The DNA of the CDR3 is TGCGCCAGCAGGAGACTAGCGGGGGGCACGACTAGCACAGATACGCAGTATTTT.

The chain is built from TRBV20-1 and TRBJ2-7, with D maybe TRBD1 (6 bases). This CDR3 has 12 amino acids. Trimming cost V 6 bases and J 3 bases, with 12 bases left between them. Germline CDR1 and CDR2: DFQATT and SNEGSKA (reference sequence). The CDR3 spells CSAVGAHYEQYF. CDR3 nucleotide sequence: TGCAGTGCCGTGGGGGCACACTACGAGCAGTACTTC.

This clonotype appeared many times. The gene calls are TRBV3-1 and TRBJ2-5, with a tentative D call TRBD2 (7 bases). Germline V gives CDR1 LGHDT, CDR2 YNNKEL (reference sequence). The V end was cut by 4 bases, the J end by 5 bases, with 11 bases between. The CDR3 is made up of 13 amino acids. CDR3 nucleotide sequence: TGTGCCAGCAGCCGGGGGGGGCGTGAGACCCAGTACTTC. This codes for CASSRGGRETQYF.

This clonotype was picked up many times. CDR3 DNA sequence: TGCAGTGCTCACCTCACTAGCGGGATGAGGACCGGGGAGCTGTTTTTT. Protein sequence: CSAHLTSGMRTGELFF. This chain uses TRBV20-1 with TRBJ2-2; 10 bases agree with TRBD2. The germline gives CDR1 DFQATT, CDR2 SNEGSKA (reference sequence). The V gene end was trimmed by 5 bases and the J gene end by 5 bases; junction bases not matched to a gene: 11. The length of the CDR3 is 16 residues.

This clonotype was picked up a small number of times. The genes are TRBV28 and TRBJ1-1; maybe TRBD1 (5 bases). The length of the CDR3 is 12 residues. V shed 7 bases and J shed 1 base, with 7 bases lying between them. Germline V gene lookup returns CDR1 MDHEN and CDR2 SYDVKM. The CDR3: CASKRGNTEAFF. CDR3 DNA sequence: TGTGCCAGCAAAAGGGGGAACACTGAAGCTTTCTTT. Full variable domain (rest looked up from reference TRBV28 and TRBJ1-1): DVKVTQSSRYLVKRTGEKVFLECVQDMDHENMFWYRQDPGLGLRLIYFSYDVKMKEKGDIPEGYSVSREKKERFSLILESASTNQTSMYLCASKRGNTEAFFGQGTRLTVV.

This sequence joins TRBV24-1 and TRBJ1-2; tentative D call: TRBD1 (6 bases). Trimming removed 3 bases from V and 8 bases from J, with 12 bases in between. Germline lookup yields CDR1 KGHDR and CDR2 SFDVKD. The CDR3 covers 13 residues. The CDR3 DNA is TGTGCCACCAGTGATCGGCAGGGGAGAGGCTACACCTTC. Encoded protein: CATSDRQGRGYTF.

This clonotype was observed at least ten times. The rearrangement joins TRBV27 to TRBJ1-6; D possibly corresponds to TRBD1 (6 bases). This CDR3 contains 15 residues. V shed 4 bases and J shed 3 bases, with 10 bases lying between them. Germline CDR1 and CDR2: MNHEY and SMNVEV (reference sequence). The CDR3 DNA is TGTGCCAGCAGTTCCGGAGGGGGCTATAATTCACCCCTCCACTTT. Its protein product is CASSSGGGYNSPLHF.

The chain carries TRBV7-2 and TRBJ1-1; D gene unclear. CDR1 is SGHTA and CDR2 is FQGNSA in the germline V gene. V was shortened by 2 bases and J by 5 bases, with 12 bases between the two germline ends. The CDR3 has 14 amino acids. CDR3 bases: TGTGCCAGCAGCTTATTTGTGGGAAGAACTGAAGCTTTCTTT. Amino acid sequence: CASSLFVGRTEAFF.

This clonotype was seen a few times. The CDR3, as DNA: TGTGCCAGCAGTTCTGTCCTCACTGAAGCTTTCTTT. Translation gives CASSSVLTEAFF. The V and J genes are TRBV12-3 or TRBV12-4 and TRBJ1-1; no clear D. The V end was cut by 4 bases, the J end by 4 bases, with 7 bases between. The CDR3 covers 12 residues.

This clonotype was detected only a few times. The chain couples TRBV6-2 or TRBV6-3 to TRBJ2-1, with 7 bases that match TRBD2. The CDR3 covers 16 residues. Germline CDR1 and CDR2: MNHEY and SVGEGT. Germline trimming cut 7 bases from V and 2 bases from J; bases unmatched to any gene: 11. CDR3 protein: CASTPGGSPPYNEQFF. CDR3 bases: TGTGCCAGCACCCCCGGGGGGAGTCCTCCCTACAATGAGCAGTTCTTC.

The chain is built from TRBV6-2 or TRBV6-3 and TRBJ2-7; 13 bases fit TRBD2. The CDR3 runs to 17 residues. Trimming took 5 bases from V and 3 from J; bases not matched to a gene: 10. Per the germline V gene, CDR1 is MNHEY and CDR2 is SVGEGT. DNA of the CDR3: TGTGCCAGCAGTCGGGGACTAGCGGGATCCATGGGCTACGAGCAGTACTTC. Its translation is CASSRGLAGSMGYEQYF.

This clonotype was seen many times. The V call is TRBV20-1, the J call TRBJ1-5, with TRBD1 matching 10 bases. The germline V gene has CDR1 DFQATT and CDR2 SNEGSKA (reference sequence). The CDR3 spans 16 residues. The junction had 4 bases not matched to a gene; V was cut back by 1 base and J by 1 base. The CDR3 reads CSARAWDRGSNQPQHF. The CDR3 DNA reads TGCAGTGCTAGAGCCTGGGACAGGGGAAGCAATCAGCCCCAGCATTTT.

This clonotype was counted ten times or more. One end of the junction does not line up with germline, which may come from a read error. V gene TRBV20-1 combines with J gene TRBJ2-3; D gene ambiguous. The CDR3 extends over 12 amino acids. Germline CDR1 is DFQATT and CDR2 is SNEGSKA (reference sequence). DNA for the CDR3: TGCAGTTCTAGAGTCCGCACAGATACGCAGTATTTT. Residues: CSSRVRTDTQYF.

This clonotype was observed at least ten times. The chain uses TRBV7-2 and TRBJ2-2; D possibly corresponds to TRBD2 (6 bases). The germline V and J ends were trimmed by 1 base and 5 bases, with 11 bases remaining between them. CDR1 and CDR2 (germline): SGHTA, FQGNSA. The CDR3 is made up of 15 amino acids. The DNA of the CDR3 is TGTGCCAGCAGCTTAGTTGTTGCGGGAACCGGGGAGCTGTTTTTT. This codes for CASSLVVAGTGELFF.

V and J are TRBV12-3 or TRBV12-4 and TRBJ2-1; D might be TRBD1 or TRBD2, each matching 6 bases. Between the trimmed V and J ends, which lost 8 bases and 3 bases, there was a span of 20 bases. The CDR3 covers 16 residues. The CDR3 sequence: CASGRMRGHNYNEQFF. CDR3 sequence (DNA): TGTGCCAGCGGGCGGATGCGGGGACATAACTACAATGAGCAGTTCTTC.